This T cell receptor (beta chain) was identified in a study of cytomegalovirus exposure and HLA in healthy donors. Whole-study context: Researchers found that roughly 77% of over 350 genotyped donors fell within the Caucasian-associated ancestry cluster. Broader study findings: Later on, an analysis showed TCR association rates differing by HLA locus, with DRB1 the most and HLA-C the fewest. A list of more than 150 TCR beta chains associated with cytomegalovirus was given. Most likely, a cluster of highly shared sequence variants arose as a sequencing artifact.

CDR3 length equals 14 residues. Germline V CDR1 and CDR2: SGHDN, FVKESK. Between the trimmed V and J ends, which lost 4 bases and 7 bases, there was a span of 16 bases. With respect to this clone: Its antigen is unidentified.

It was with 60 Vbeta and 13 Jbeta primers that the PCR ran. Data came from immunoSEQ multiplex PCR; TCRdb stores just in-frame clones and leaves some out. This sample carries 140,000 or so clones, around two thirds of them seen once, and the ten largest clones take 1.8%. This clonotype originated in a male donor in good health and CMV-seronegative. This sequence joins TRBV14 and TRBJ1-1; D gene unclear. The sample comprised PBMCs. The CDR3 region has the DNA TGTGCCAGCAGCCGCTTCCGACAAGCCAGTGAAGCTTTCTTT. Amino acid sequence: CASSRFRQASEAFF.